Shown below are 13 T cell receptor beta chains from a single sample sequenced in a study of blood T cell repertoires in COVID-19. Repertoires were generated with immunoSEQ multiplex PCR, while TCRdb's copy carries only in-frame clones and drops some. The sample includes about 530,000 clones, approximately 88% of them seen just once. The sequencing input was peripheral blood. These receptors came from a woman aged 50 to 60 with COVID-19, enrolled during active disease.

The V gene is TRBV9, the J gene TRBJ1-3, with a weak D call TRBD1 (6 bases). There are 15 residues in the CDR3. Germline assignment: CDR1 SGDLS and CDR2 YYNGEE. Trimming took off 4 bases at V and 0 bases at J, with 11 bases between the two ends. The CDR3 DNA reads as TGTGCCAGCAGCACCGGACAGACCTCTGGAAACACCATATATTTT. Translating it yields CASSTGQTSGNTIYF.

This clone was seen a single time. The gene calls are TRBV7-2 and TRBJ2-2, with TRBD1 identical over 8 bases. V shed 5 bases and J 5 bases; nucleotides not matched to a gene: 10. This CDR3 comprises 16 residues. Germline V CDR1 and CDR2: SGHTA, FQGNSA. The CDR3 DNA follows: TGTGCCAGCAGCCGGGGGCAGGGGGCGACAACCGGGGAGCTGTTTTTT. Translation gives CASSRGQGATTGELFF.

V is TRBV14 and J is TRBJ1-3, with D maybe TRBD1 (6 bases). V shed 5 bases and J shed 4 bases, with 9 bases lying between them. This CDR3 spans 13 amino acids. CDR1 and CDR2 (germline): SGHDN, FVKESK. The CDR3 DNA reads as TGTGCCAGCAGCGGGGGCTCCGGAAACACCATATATTTT. This sequence encodes CASSGGSGNTIYF.

In nucleotides, the CDR3 is TGCGCCAGCAGCCGGGGGGGACAGAAAGAGACCCAGTACTTC. It is translated as CASSRGGQKETQYF. The rearrangement joins TRBV5-1 to TRBJ2-5, with a weak D call TRBD2 (8 bases). Per germline, CDR1 SGHRS and CDR2 YFSETQ. With 4 bases removed from V and 3 bases from J, the gap between germline ends came to 13 bases. The CDR3 is made up of 14 amino acids.

Details on this clone: Other DNA sequences in the sample encode the same CDR3. The rearrangement joins TRBV5-1 to TRBJ2-2; no firm D call. Trimming removed 2 bases at V and 1 base at J, with 6 bases between. The CDR3 loop spans 14 amino acids. The germline CDR1 and CDR2 sequences are SGHRS and YFSETQ. The CDR3 reads CASSLGVNTGELFF. In nucleotides, the CDR3 is TGCGCCAGCAGCTTAGGAGTGAACACCGGGGAGCTGTTTTTT.

CDR3 region: CASSGPSGGSGNTIYF. The CDR3 nucleotides are TGTGCCAGCAGTGGCCCCTCAGGGGGCTCTGGAAACACCATATATTTT. The chain carries TRBV2 and TRBJ1-3; 7 bases line up with TRBD1. Germline loops: CDR1 SNHLY, CDR2 FYNNEI. The CDR3 runs to 16 residues. The J segment lost 0 bases and the V segment lost 4 bases, leaving 6 bases of the junction unmatched. The full variable domain, rest sourced from reference TRBV2 and TRBJ1-3, is EPEVTQTPSHQVTQMGQEVILRCVPISNHLYFYWYRQILGQKVEFLVSFYNNEISEKSEIFDDQFSVERPDGSNFTLKIRSTKLEDSAMYFCASSGPSGGSGNTIYFGEGSWLTVV.

This chain uses TRBV28 with TRBJ1-6, with 7 bases lining up with TRBD1. The V and J ends lost 7 bases and 8 bases, in that order; junction bases with no gene match: 11. This CDR3 comprises 15 residues. Looked up from germline, CDR1 is MDHEN and CDR2 is SYDVKM. CDR3 sequence (DNA): TGTGCCAGCACCATAGGGGGGACAGCCCATTCACCCCTCCACTTT. Amino acids: CASTIGGTAHSPLHF.

The genes are TRBV15 and TRBJ2-7; D is unclear. Deletions cut 0 bases from V and 0 bases from J, with 6 bases between. The CDR3 is 14 residues long. Germline-derived CDR1 and CDR2 are LNHNV and YYDKDF (reference sequence). CDR3 region: CATSRDHSSYEQYF. CDR3 DNA: TGTGCCACCAGCAGAGATCACAGCTCCTACGAGCAGTACTTC.

The chain couples TRBV29-1 to TRBJ1-2; maybe TRBD1 (5 bases). The CDR3 is made up of 14 amino acids. Germline lookup yields CDR1 SQVTM and CDR2 ANQGSEA. The V end was cut by 5 bases, the J end by 5 bases, with 18 bases between. CDR3 residues: CSVPREGYGYGYTF. CDR3 sequence (DNA): TGCAGCGTTCCCCGGGAGGGGTATGGGTATGGCTACACCTTC.

There are a few counts of this clone. The chain carries TRBV5-1 and TRBJ1-5; D gene uncertain. V lost 2 bases and J lost 3, with 9 bases in between. Germline assignment: CDR1 SGHRS and CDR2 YFSETQ. The CDR3 totals 14 residues. The CDR3 sequence is CASSFEEYNQPQHF. CDR3 coding DNA: TGCGCCAGCAGCTTTGAGGAGTACAATCAGCCCCAGCATTTT.

This chain uses TRBV7-8 with TRBJ2-2, with D possibly TRBD2 on 6 matching bases. V lost 1 base and J 3 bases, leaving 12 bases between the germline ends. The germline V gene encodes CDR1 SGHVS and CDR2 FQNEAQ. CDR3 size: 16 residues. CDR3 nucleotide sequence: TGTGCCAGCAGCTTAGTTGCGGGGACGTACACCGGGGAGCTGTTTTTT. This gives the protein CASSLVAGTYTGELFF.

This rearrangement joins TRBV30 to TRBJ1-5; D may be TRBD1 (5 bases). CDR1 and CDR2 from the germline V gene are GTSNPN and SVGIG (reference sequence). The CDR3 spans 16 residues. The V end lost 2 bases, the J end lost 3 bases, and 17 bases lay between the germline ends. In DNA, the CDR3 is TGTGCCTGGAGTACCCGGCGGGGGGGAGCCAATCAGCCCCAGCATTTT. Protein product: CAWSTRRGGANQPQHF. Variable domain in full (rest from reference TRBV30 and TRBJ1-5): SQTIHQWPATLVQPVGSPLSLECTVEGTSNPNLYWYRQAAGRGLQLLFYSVGIGQISSEVPQNLSASRPQDRQFILSSKKLLLSDSGFYLCAWSTRRGGANQPQHFGDGTRLSIL.

This chain joins TRBV5-1 and TRBJ2-2; possibly TRBD2 for D (6 bases). The CDR3 runs 17 residues. Germline V gives CDR1 SGHRS, CDR2 YFSETQ. Trimming left V 7 bases short and J 2 bases short, with 21 bases between. The CDR3 DNA reads as TGCGCCAGCCTACCCGGCCCGGGACTCCTCAACACCGGGGAGCTGTTTTTT. Its protein product is CASLPGPGLLNTGELFF.